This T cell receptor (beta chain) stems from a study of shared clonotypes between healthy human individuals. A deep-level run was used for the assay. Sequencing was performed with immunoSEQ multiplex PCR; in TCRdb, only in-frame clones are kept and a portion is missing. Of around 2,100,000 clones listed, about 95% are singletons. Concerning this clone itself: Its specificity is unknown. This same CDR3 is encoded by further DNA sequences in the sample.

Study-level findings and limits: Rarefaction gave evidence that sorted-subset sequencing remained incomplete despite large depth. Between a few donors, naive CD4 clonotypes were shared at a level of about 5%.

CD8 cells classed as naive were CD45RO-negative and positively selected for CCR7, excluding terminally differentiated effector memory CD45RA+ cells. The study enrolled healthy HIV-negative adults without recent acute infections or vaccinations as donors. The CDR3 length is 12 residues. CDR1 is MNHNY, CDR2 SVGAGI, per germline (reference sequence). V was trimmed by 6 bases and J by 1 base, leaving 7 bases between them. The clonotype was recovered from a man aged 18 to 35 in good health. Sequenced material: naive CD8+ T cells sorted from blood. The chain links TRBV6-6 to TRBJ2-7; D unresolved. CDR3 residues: CASSGQSYEQYF. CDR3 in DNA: TGTGCCAGCAGCGGGCAGTCCTACGAGCAGTACTTC.